Below are 28 T cell receptor beta chains sequenced from a single sample in a study of blood T cell repertoires in COVID-19. Assay: immunoSEQ multiplex PCR; the TCRdb copy retains only in-frame clones and omits some. The sample shows around 260,000 clones, more than 85% of them seen only once. Sequenced input: peripheral blood. These receptor sequences come from a person under 35 with COVID-19, enrolled during active disease.

This clone showed up just a few times. J is TRBJ2-7 and V is TRBV28; 9 bases are shared with TRBD1. Looked up from germline, CDR1 is MDHEN and CDR2 is SYDVKM. The CDR3 length is 15 residues. Trimming removed 2 bases from V and 0 bases from J; junction bases left unmatched: 2. The chain's CDR3 is CASSLGGQGSYEQYF. CDR3 nucleotides: TGTGCCAGCAGTTTAGGGGGACAGGGCTCCTACGAGCAGTACTTC.

J is TRBJ2-7 and V is TRBV5-1; 10 bases agree with TRBD1. V shed 1 base, J shed 5 bases, and the junction held 3 bases outside the gene matches. Germline CDR1 reads SGHRS; CDR2 reads YFSETQ. CDR3 length: 14 amino acids. The CDR3 loop reads CASSLFGTGDEQYF. CDR3 sequence (DNA): TGCGCCAGCAGCTTGTTCGGGACAGGGGACGAGCAGTACTTC.

This clone has a single count. This chain connects TRBV19 to TRBJ2-5; 7 bases line up with TRBD2. The J segment lost 3 bases and the V segment lost 6 bases, leaving 13 bases of the junction unmatched. The germline V gene has CDR1 LNHDA and CDR2 SQIVND (reference sequence). The CDR3 is made up of 16 amino acids. In DNA form, the CDR3 reads TGTGCCAGTAGCCATTCCGGGACTATCCTCAAAGAGACCCAGTACTTC. This gives the protein CASSHSGTILKETQYF.

This chain joins TRBV4-2 and TRBJ2-7, with TRBD2 matching 9 bases. The CDR3 has 17 amino acids. Germline trimming cut 0 bases from V and 2 bases from J; bases unmatched to any gene: 8. Germline loops: CDR1 LGHNA, CDR2 YNFKEQ. CDR3: CASSQDAASGATYEQYF. Here the CDR3 DNA reads TGTGCCAGCAGCCAAGACGCGGCTAGCGGGGCCACCTACGAGCAGTACTTC.

DNA of the CDR3: TGTGCCAGCAGTTACTCCTTGACACAGACGGCCGGGGAGCTGTTTTTT. It is translated as CASSYSLTQTAGELFF. V and J are TRBV6-6 and TRBJ2-2; D unclear. V gave up 0 bases and J gave up 6 bases, with 14 bases separating them. The CDR3 runs to 16 residues. CDR1 MNHNY and CDR2 SVGAGI come from the germline V gene (reference sequence).

The genes are TRBV7-2 and TRBJ2-1; D possibly corresponds to TRBD1 (6 bases). Germline CDR1 SGHTA, CDR2 FQGNSA. The CDR3 sequence is 14 residues long. The V end was cut by 2 bases, the J end by 4 bases, with 9 bases between. CDR3 coding DNA: TGTGCCAGCAGCTTATTTCAGGGGTACAATGAGCAGTTCTTC. Its translation: CASSLFQGYNEQFF.

The rearrangement links TRBV28 to TRBJ1-3; TRBD1 agrees at 10 bases. J was trimmed by 0 bases and V by 4 bases; bases with no gene match: 12. Germline V gene lookup returns CDR1 MDHEN and CDR2 SYDVKM. The CDR3 runs 19 residues. The CDR3 DNA follows: TGTGCCAGCAGTTCCTTCACCCCCGGGACAGGGGACTCTGGAAACACCATATATTTT. Its translation is CASSSFTPGTGDSGNTIYF.

This chain connects TRBV4-1 to TRBJ2-4; no clear D. V was pared by 2 bases and J by 9 bases, with 5 bases between. Germline CDR1 MGHRA, CDR2 YSYEKL. The CDR3 consists of 11 residues. As DNA, the CDR3 is TGCGCCAGCAGCCAAACCGGCATTCAGTACTTC. It is translated as CASSQTGIQYF.

This clone was observed once. The CDR3 protein is CASSSGGVSKNIQYF. Here the CDR3 DNA reads TGTGCCAGCAGCAGCGGGGGAGTGTCCAAAAACATTCAGTACTTC. This sequence joins TRBV7-2 and TRBJ2-4, with 8 bases fitting TRBD2. The junction had 5 bases not matched to a gene; V was cut back by 5 bases and J by 2 bases. The CDR3 runs 15 residues. Germline CDR1 is SGHTA and CDR2 is FQGNSA.

V gene TRBV7-3 combines with J gene TRBJ2-3; 8 bases fit TRBD1. J was trimmed by 5 bases and V by 5 bases; bases with no gene match: 9. The CDR3 contains 15 residues. From germline, CDR1 is SGHTA and CDR2 FQGTGA. Here the CDR3 DNA reads TGTGCCAGCAGCCCCACAGGGGGGAGAAAAGATACGCAGTATTTT. Translating it yields CASSPTGGRKDTQYF.

V is TRBV5-4 and J is TRBJ2-1; 9 nucleotides align to TRBD1. The germline V gene encodes CDR1 SGHNT and CDR2 YYREEE (reference sequence). This CDR3 is built from 14 residues. J gave up 9 bases and V 9 bases, and 13 bases lay outside the gene matches. CDR3 sequence: CATSPGQGGGEQFF. The CDR3 bases are TGTGCCACCTCACCGGGACAGGGCGGAGGTGAGCAGTTCTTC. Looking up the rest from reference TRBV5-4 and TRBJ2-1 gives the full variable domain: ETGVTQSPTHLIKTRGQQVTLRCSSQSGHNTVSWYQQALGQGPQFIFQYYREEENGRGNFPPRFSGLQFPNYSSELNVNALELDDSALYLCATSPGQGGGEQFFGPGTRLTVL.

This clone was seen a single time. The rearrangement uses TRBV6-5 and TRBJ2-1, with a weak D call TRBD1 (7 bases). Between the trimmed V and J ends, which lost 6 bases and 6 bases, there was a span of 15 bases. In germline, CDR1 is MNHEY, CDR2 SVGAGI. This CDR3 spans 14 amino acids. CDR3 protein: CASRAGGTANEQFF. DNA for the CDR3: TGTGCCAGCAGGGCAGGGGGGACTGCCAATGAGCAGTTCTTC.

The chain joins TRBV19 to TRBJ1-1; D remains ambiguous. This CDR3 has 17 residues. Deletions cut 5 bases from V and 4 bases from J, with 23 bases between. In germline, CDR1 is LNHDA, CDR2 SQIVND (reference sequence). The CDR3 protein is CASSFRSAPGPGTEAFF. CDR3 DNA sequence: TGTGCCAGTAGTTTTAGGTCGGCCCCTGGTCCGGGCACTGAAGCTTTCTTT. The full variable domain, rest sourced from reference TRBV19 and TRBJ1-1, is DGGITQSPKYLFRKEGQNVTLSCEQNLNHDAMYWYRQDPGQGLRLIYYSQIVNDFQKGDIAEGYSVSREKKESFPLTVTSAQKNPTAFYLCASSFRSAPGPGTEAFFGQGTRLTVV.

The rearrangement links TRBV7-9 to TRBJ2-5; weak D call: TRBD2 (5 bases). The CDR3 covers 14 residues. CDR1 and CDR2 (germline): SEHNR, FQNEAQ (reference sequence). Trimming left V 5 bases short and J 7 bases short, with 17 bases between. As DNA, the CDR3 is TGTGCCAGCAGCCGGATGGAGCTGGGAGTGACCCAGTACTTC. This encodes CASSRMELGVTQYF. Full variable domain (outside the CDR3, taken from reference TRBV7-9 and TRBJ2-5): DTGVSQNPRHKITKRGQNVTFRCDPISEHNRLYWYRQTLGQGPEFLTYFQNEAQLEKSRLLSDRFSAERPKGSFSTLEIQRTEQGDSAMYLCASSRMELGVTQYFGPGTRLLVL.

J is TRBJ1-2 and V is TRBV6-6; tentatively, D is TRBD1 (6 bases). The germline V gene has CDR1 MNHNY and CDR2 SVGAGI (reference sequence). V shed 2 bases and J shed 4 bases, with 14 bases lying between them. This CDR3 region has 15 residues. The CDR3 reads CASSYDRDTIYGYTF. CDR3 sequence (DNA): TGTGCCAGCAGTTACGACCGGGACACCATCTATGGCTACACCTTC.

The chain carries TRBV11-2 and TRBJ2-3; 12 bases are a match to TRBD2. Germline V gene data show CDR1 as SGHAT and CDR2 as FQNNGV. V lost 5 bases to trimming and J lost 0 bases; unmatched junction nucleotides: 3. The CDR3 runs to 16 residues. This CDR3 reads CASSGLAGLSTDTQYF. For the CDR3, the DNA is TGTGCCAGCAGCGGACTAGCGGGGCTTAGCACAGATACGCAGTATTTT.

This clone was recorded only once. This rearrangement joins TRBV29-1 to TRBJ1-2; D might be TRBD1 (5 bases). Germline-derived CDR1 and CDR2 are SQVTM and ANQGSEA. Deletions cut 0 bases from V and 7 bases from J, with 9 bases between. The CDR3 is 12 residues long. The CDR3 is CSVEEGTGGYTF. The CDR3 DNA sequence: TGCAGCGTTGAAGAGGGAACAGGTGGCTACACCTTC.

In its sample, this clone was seen once. The chain couples TRBV5-8 to TRBJ1-1; TRBD1 might be the D (5 bases). V shed 3 bases and J shed 4 bases, with 13 bases lying between them. This CDR3 region has 14 residues. Germline V gives CDR1 SGHTS, CDR2 YDEGEE. The CDR3 DNA is TGTGCCAGCAGCTCACAGGAACGGCGCACTGAAGCTTTCTTT. Its translation is CASSSQERRTEAFF. Together with reference TRBV5-8 and TRBJ1-1, the CDR3 gives the full variable domain: EAGVTQSPTHLIKTRGQQATLRCSPISGHTSVYWYQQALGLGLQFLLWYDEGEERNRGNFPPRFSGRQFPNYSSELNVNALELEDSALYLCASSSQERRTEAFFGQGTRLTVV.

CDR3 DNA: TGTGCCAGCAGCCCTGTGGCCGTTTACGAGCAGTACTTC. This translates into CASSPVAVYEQYF. V gene TRBV14 combines with J gene TRBJ2-7; D remains ambiguous. Per the germline V gene, CDR1 is SGHDN and CDR2 is FVKESK. Trimming took off 4 bases at V and 4 bases at J, with 11 bases between the two ends. The CDR3 spans 13 residues.

The chain combines TRBV7-2 with TRBJ2-2; D not certain. The CDR3 is 11 residues long. Trimming shortened V by 3 bases and J by 8 bases, and 4 bases separated the two germline ends. Per germline, CDR1 SGHTA and CDR2 FQGNSA. Here the CDR3 DNA reads TGTGCCAGCAGCTTCGGTGGGGAGCTGTTTTTT. It specifies CASSFGGELFF.

The gene calls are TRBV11-3 and TRBJ2-1; D remains ambiguous. This CDR3 is 17 amino acids long. CDR1 SGHNT and CDR2 YENEEA come from the germline V gene. Trimming shortened V by 2 bases and J by 7 bases, and 21 bases separated the two germline ends. In DNA form, the CDR3 reads TGTGCCAGCAGCTTATCGTCATCAGGATGGGTTGAGAATGAGCAGTTCTTC. Protein: CASSLSSSGWVENEQFF. Drawing the rest from reference TRBV11-3 and TRBJ2-1, the complete variable domain is EAGVVQSPRYKIIEKKQPVAFWCNPISGHNTLYWYLQNLGQGPELLIRYENEEAVDDSQLPKDRFSAERLKGVDSTLKIQPAELGDSAVYLCASSLSSSGWVENEQFFGPGTRLTVL.

The chain recombines TRBV4-1 with TRBJ2-7; D possibly corresponds to TRBD2 (6 bases). Germline loops: CDR1 MGHRA, CDR2 YSYEKL. The CDR3 is 17 amino acids. The ends were cut back, 2 bases at V and 6 bases at J, with 23 bases in the middle. CDR3 sequence: CASSQNTPGEPFSEQYF. The CDR3, as DNA: TGCGCCAGCAGCCAAAATACCCCGGGAGAGCCTTTCAGCGAGCAGTACTTC.

The gene calls are TRBV20-1 and TRBJ2-3; 13 nucleotides line up with TRBD2. The CDR3 length is 17 residues. V trimming: 3 bases; J trimming: 1 base; junction bases outside the gene matches: 7. Germline assignment: CDR1 DFQATT and CDR2 SNEGSKA (reference sequence). CDR3 protein: CSASRTSGGEGTDTQYF. The CDR3 nucleotides are TGCAGTGCTAGTCGTACTAGCGGGGGGGAAGGCACAGATACGCAGTATTTT.

The genes are TRBV7-6 and TRBJ2-1, with 8 nucleotides matching TRBD2. CDR1 is SGHVS, CDR2 FNYEAQ, per germline. The V and J ends lost 3 bases and 5 bases, in that order; junction bases with no gene match: 6. This CDR3 region has 15 residues. CDR3 coding DNA: TGTGCCAGCAGCTTCACGACGGGAGGGAACAATGAGCAGTTCTTC. It translates to CASSFTTGGNNEQFF.

This chain uses TRBV5-5 with TRBJ2-2; 7 bases line up with TRBD1. V shed 4 bases, J shed 5 bases, and the junction held 5 bases outside the gene matches. Germline CDR1 SGHKS, CDR2 YYEKEE (reference sequence). The length of the CDR3 is 14 residues. CDR3 in DNA: TGTGCCAGCAGCAAGGGGGCGGGTACCGGGGAGCTGTTTTTT. Its protein product is CASSKGAGTGELFF.

The chain recombines TRBV2 with TRBJ2-7; maybe TRBD2 (7 bases). V was cut by 8 bases and J by 7 bases, with 18 bases left in between. CDR1 is SNHLY and CDR2 is FYNNEI in the germline V gene. This CDR3 has 13 residues. CDR3 sequence: CASHKGGAGEQYF. As DNA, the CDR3 is TGTGCCAGCCACAAGGGGGGGGCTGGGGAGCAGTACTTC.

CDR3 DNA sequence: TGTGCCAGCAGGCACCCCGGGACAGACTATGGCTACACCTTC. The encoded protein is CASRHPGTDYGYTF. The V and J genes are TRBV7-3 and TRBJ1-2; 7 nucleotides agree with TRBD1. V lost 6 bases to trimming and J lost 3 bases; unmatched junction nucleotides: 7. Looked up from germline, CDR1 is SGHTA and CDR2 is FQGTGA. The CDR3 spans 14 residues.

V is TRBV12-5 and J is TRBJ1-1, with D hard to call. The V gene lost 0 bases and the J gene lost 3 bases, with 5 bases spanning the gap. In germline, CDR1 is LGHNT, CDR2 FRNRAP. The CDR3 is made up of 13 amino acids. CDR3 sequence (DNA): TGTGCTAGTGGTTTGGTAGAGGACACTGAAGCTTTCTTT. Translating it yields CASGLVEDTEAFF.